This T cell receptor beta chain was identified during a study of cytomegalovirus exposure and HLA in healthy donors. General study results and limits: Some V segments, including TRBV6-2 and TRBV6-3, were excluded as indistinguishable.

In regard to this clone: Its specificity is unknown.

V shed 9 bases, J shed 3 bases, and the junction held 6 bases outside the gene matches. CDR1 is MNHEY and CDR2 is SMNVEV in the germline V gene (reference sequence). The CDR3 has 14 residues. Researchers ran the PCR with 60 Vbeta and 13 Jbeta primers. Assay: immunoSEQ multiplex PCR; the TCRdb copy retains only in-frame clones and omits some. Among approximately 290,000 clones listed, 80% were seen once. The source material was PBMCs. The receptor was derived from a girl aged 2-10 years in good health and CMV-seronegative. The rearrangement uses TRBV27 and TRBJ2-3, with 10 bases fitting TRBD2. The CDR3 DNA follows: TGTGCCAGTAGCCTAGCGGGAGAAACAGATACGCAGTATTTT. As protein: CASSLAGETDTQYF.